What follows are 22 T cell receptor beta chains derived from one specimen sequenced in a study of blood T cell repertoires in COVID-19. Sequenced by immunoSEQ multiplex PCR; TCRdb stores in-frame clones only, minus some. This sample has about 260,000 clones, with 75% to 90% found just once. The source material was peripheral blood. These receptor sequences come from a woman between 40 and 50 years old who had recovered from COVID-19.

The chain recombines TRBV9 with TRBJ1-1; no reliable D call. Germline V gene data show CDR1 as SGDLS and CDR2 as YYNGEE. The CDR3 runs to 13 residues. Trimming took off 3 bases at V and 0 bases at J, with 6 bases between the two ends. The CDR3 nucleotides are TGTGCCAGCAGCGCCAGGATGAACACTGAAGCTTTCTTT. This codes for CASSARMNTEAFF.

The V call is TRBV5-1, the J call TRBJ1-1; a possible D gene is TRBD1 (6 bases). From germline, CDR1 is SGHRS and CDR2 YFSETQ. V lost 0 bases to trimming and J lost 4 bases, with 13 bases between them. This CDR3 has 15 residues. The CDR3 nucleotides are TGCGCCAGCAGCTTGGCCGGGGGGGGGCTCACTGAAGCTTTCTTT. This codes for CASSLAGGGLTEAFF.

The CDR3 spells CASSQAGTGGDQPQHF. CDR3 nucleotides: TGTGCCAGCAGCCAGGCCGGGACAGGGGGCGATCAGCCCCAGCATTTT. The chain is built from TRBV3-1 (or the pseudogene TRBV3-2) and TRBJ1-5; 12 bases match TRBD1. CDR1 is LGHDT and CDR2 is YNNKEL in the germline V gene (reference sequence). The CDR3 length is 16 residues. V shed 3 bases, J shed 5 bases, and the junction held 5 bases outside the gene matches.

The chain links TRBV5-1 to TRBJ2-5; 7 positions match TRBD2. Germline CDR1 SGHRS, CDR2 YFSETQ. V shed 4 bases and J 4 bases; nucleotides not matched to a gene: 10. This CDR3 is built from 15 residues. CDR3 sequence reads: CASSRAPGGGETQYF. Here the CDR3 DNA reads TGCGCCAGCAGCCGCGCCCCGGGGGGAGGAGAGACCCAGTACTTC. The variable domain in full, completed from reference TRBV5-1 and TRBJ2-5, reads KAGVTQTPRYLIKTRGQQVTLSCSPISGHRSVSWYQQTPGQGLQFLFEYFSETQRNKGNFPGRFSGRQFSNSRSEMNVSTLELGDSALYLCASSRAPGGGETQYFGPGTRLLVL.

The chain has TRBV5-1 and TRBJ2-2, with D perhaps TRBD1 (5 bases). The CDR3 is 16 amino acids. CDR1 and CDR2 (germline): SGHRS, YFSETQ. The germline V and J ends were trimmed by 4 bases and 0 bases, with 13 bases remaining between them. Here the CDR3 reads CASSETTVPNTGELFF. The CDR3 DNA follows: TGCGCCAGCAGCGAGACGACAGTACCGAACACCGGGGAGCTGTTTTTT.

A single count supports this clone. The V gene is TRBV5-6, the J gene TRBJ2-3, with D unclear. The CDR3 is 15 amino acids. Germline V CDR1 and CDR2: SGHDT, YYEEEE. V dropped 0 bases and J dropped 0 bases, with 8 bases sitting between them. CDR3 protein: CASSLEQYSTDTQYF. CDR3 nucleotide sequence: TGTGCCAGCAGCTTGGAACAGTATAGCACAGATACGCAGTATTTT.

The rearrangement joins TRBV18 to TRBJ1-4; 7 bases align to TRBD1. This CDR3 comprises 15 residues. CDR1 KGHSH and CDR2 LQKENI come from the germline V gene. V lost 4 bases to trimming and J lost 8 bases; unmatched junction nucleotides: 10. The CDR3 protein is CASSRRDSDAEKLFF. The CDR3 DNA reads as TGTGCCAGCTCACGCCGGGACAGTGACGCCGAAAAACTGTTTTTT.

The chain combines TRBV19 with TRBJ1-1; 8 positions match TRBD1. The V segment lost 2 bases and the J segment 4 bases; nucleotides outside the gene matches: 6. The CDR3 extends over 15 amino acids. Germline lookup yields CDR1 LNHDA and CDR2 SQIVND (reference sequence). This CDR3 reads CASSIRSGTGTEAFF. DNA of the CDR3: TGTGCCAGTAGTATAAGATCAGGGACAGGCACTGAAGCTTTCTTT. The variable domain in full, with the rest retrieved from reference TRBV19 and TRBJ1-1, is DGGITQSPKYLFRKEGQNVTLSCEQNLNHDAMYWYRQDPGQGLRLIYYSQIVNDFQKGDIAEGYSVSREKKESFPLTVTSAQKNPTAFYLCASSIRSGTGTEAFFGQGTRLTVV.

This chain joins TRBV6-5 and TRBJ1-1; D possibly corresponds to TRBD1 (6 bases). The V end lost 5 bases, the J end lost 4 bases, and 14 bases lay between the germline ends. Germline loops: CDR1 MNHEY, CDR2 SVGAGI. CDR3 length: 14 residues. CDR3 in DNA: TGTGCCAGCAGTAGACTCGGACAGCCCACTGAAGCTTTCTTT. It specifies CASSRLGQPTEAFF.

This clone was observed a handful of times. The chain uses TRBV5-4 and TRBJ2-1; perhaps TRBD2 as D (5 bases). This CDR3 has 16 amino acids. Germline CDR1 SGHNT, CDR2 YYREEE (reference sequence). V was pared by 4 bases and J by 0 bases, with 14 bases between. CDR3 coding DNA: TGTGCCAGCAGCACCGGACTGGGAAACTCCTACAATGAGCAGTTCTTC. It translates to CASSTGLGNSYNEQFF.

CDR3 in DNA: TGCGCCAGCAGCCAAGATTCTTCCGGTGGGGGCCGTGGAAACACCATATATTTT. Amino acid sequence: CASSQDSSGGGRGNTIYF. The chain joins TRBV4-1 to TRBJ1-3; D possibly corresponds to TRBD1 (6 bases). The germline V gene has CDR1 MGHRA and CDR2 YSYEKL. Between the trimmed V and J ends, which lost 0 bases and 3 bases, there was a span of 18 bases. This CDR3 comprises 18 residues.

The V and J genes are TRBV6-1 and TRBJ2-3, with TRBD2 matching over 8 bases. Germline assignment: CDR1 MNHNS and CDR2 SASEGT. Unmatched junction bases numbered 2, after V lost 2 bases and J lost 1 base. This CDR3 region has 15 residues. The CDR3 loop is CASSERGGRTDTQYF. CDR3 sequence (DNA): TGTGCCAGCAGTGAACGGGGGGGACGCACAGATACGCAGTATTTT.

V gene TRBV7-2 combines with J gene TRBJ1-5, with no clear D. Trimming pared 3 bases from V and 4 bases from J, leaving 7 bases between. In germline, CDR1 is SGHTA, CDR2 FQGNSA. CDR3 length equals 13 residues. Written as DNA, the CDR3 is TGTGCCAGCAGCTTCGACACAAATCAGCCCCAGCATTTT. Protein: CASSFDTNQPQHF.

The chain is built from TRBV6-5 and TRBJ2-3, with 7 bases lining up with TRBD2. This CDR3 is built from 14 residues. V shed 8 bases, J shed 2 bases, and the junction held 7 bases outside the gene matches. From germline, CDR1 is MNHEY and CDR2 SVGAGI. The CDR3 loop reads CASGSGAYTDTQYF. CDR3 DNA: TGTGCCAGCGGAAGCGGGGCTTACACAGATACGCAGTATTTT.

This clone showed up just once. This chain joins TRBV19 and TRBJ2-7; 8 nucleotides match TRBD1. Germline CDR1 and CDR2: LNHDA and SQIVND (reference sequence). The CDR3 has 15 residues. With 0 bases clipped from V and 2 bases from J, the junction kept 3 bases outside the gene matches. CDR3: CASSIDRTGPYEQYF. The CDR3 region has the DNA TGTGCCAGTAGTATAGACCGGACAGGGCCCTACGAGCAGTACTTC.

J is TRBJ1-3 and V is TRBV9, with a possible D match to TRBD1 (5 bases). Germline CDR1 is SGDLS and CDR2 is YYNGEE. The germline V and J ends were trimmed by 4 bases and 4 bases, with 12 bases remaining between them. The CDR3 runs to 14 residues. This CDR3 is CASSFARVGNTIYF. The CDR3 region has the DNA TGTGCCAGCAGCTTCGCCAGGGTCGGAAACACCATATATTTT.

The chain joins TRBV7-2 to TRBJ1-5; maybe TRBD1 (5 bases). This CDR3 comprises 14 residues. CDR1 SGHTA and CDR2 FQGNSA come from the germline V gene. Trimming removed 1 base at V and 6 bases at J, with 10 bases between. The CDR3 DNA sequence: TGTGCCAGCAGCTTAGTAGACCAGGGTCAGCCCCAGCATTTT. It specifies CASSLVDQGQPQHF.

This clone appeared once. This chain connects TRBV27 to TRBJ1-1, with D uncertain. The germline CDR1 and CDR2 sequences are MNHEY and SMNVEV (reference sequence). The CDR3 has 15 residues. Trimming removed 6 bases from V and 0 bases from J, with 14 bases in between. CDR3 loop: CASRLWSRMNTEAFF. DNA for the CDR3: TGTGCCAGCAGACTTTGGTCCAGGATGAACACTGAAGCTTTCTTT.

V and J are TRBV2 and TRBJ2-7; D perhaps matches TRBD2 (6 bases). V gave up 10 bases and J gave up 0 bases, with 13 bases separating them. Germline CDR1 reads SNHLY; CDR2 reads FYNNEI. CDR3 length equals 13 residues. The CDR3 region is CATFAGTSYEQYF. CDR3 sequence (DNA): TGTGCCACCTTCGCGGGGACCTCCTACGAGCAGTACTTC.

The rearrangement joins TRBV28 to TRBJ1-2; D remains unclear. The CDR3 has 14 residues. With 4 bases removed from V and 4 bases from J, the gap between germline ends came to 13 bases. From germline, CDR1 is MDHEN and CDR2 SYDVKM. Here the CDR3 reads CASSSMVLTYGYTF. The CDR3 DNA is TGTGCCAGCAGTTCAATGGTACTCACCTATGGCTACACCTTC.

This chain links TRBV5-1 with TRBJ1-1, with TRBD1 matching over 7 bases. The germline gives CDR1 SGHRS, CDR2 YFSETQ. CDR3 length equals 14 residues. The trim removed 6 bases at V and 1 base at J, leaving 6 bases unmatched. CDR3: CASMPGQPNTEAFF. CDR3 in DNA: TGCGCCAGCATGCCGGGACAGCCGAACACTGAAGCTTTCTTT. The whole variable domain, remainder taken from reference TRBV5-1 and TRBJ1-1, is KAGVTQTPRYLIKTRGQQVTLSCSPISGHRSVSWYQQTPGQGLQFLFEYFSETQRNKGNFPGRFSGRQFSNSRSEMNVSTLELGDSALYLCASMPGQPNTEAFFGQGTRLTVV.

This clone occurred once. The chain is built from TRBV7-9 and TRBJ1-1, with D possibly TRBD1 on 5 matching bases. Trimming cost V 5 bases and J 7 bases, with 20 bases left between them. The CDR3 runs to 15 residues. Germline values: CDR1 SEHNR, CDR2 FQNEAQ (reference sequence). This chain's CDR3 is CASSQGLGAPHEAFF. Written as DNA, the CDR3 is TGTGCCAGCAGCCAAGGACTAGGGGCCCCGCATGAAGCTTTCTTT.